These 26 T cell receptor beta chains share one sample of origin, sequenced in a study of shared clonotypes between healthy human individuals. CD45RO-negative, CCR7-selected cells formed the naive CD8 fraction, which excluded terminally differentiated effector memory CD45RA+ cells. The method was immunoSEQ multiplex PCR; TCRdb's version includes in-frame clones alone and lacks a portion of them. The sample contains millions of clones, approximately 95% of which appear only once. Sample: naive CD8+ T cells sorted from blood. The receptors stem from a man aged 18 to 30 in good health.

The chain carries TRBV4-2 and TRBJ1-2; 9 bases match TRBD1. V lost 0 bases, J lost 4 bases, and 12 bases stayed unmatched. The CDR3 is 18 residues long. Looked up from germline, CDR1 is LGHNA and CDR2 is YNFKEQ. The CDR3 loop is CASSQEGGQGGLGYGYTF. The CDR3 nucleotides read TGTGCCAGCAGCCAAGAAGGGGGACAGGGAGGATTGGGCTATGGCTACACCTTC.

The J gene is TRBJ1-2, the V gene TRBV28; 7 bases align to TRBD1. The CDR3 is 15 amino acids. The ends lost 5 bases at V and 0 bases at J; junction bases unmatched: 6. Germline CDR1 is MDHEN and CDR2 is SYDVKM. CDR3 loop: CASSGDRETNYGYTF. The DNA of the CDR3 is TGTGCCAGCAGTGGCGACAGGGAGACTAACTATGGCTACACCTTC.

The chain carries TRBV27 and TRBJ1-5, with a tentative D call TRBD1 (5 bases). The V end was cut by 2 bases, the J end by 2 bases, with 10 bases between. This CDR3 contains 15 residues. Germline lookup yields CDR1 MNHEY and CDR2 SMNVEV (reference sequence). CDR3: CASSLGGKGNQPQHF. The CDR3 coding sequence is TGTGCCAGCAGTTTAGGGGGGAAGGGCAATCAGCCCCAGCATTTT.

V is TRBV7-9 and J is TRBJ1-4; D remains ambiguous. The V and J ends lost 1 base and 2 bases respectively, with 14 bases between them. CDR1 is SEHNR, CDR2 FQNEAQ, per germline (reference sequence). The CDR3 has 17 amino acids. The CDR3 DNA follows: TGTGCCAGCAGCTTAGGCGAGGAAGTGGGCACTAATGAAAAACTGTTTTTT. It is translated as CASSLGEEVGTNEKLFF.

The chain couples TRBV4-3 to TRBJ2-2; D gene uncertain. The germline gives CDR1 LGHNA, CDR2 YSLEER. V was pared by 0 bases and J by 8 bases, with 13 bases between. This CDR3 region has 15 residues. The CDR3 DNA sequence: TGCGCCAGCAGCCAAGATGGGATAGGCGATGGGGAGCTGTTTTTT. Translation: CASSQDGIGDGELFF.

V gene TRBV6-5 combines with J gene TRBJ2-3; D is unclear. Germline CDR1 MNHEY, CDR2 SVGAGI. Deletions cut 0 bases from V and 9 bases from J, with 10 bases between. This CDR3 spans 13 amino acids. DNA of the CDR3: TGTGCCAGCAGTTACTCGGTGGCAAGAACGCAGTATTTT. This encodes CASSYSVARTQYF.

The rearrangement joins TRBV4-1 to TRBJ2-5, with 8 bases lining up with TRBD2. Germline loops: CDR1 MGHRA, CDR2 YSYEKL. CDR3 length: 17 amino acids. The trim removed 4 bases at V and 4 bases at J, leaving 14 bases unmatched. CDR3 sequence (DNA): TGCGCCAGCAGCCCCGACCCGGGACTAGAAGTTATAGAGACCCAGTACTTC. It specifies CASSPDPGLEVIETQYF.

The CDR3 here is CASSTRQGTNEQFF. CDR3 DNA: TGTGCCAGCAGCACCCGACAGGGAACCAATGAGCAGTTCTTC. This chain joins TRBV11-3 and TRBJ2-1; 7 positions agree with TRBD1. This CDR3 region has 14 residues. CDR1 and CDR2 (germline): SGHNT, YENEEA. V gave up 5 bases and J gave up 6 bases; unmatched junction bases: 7. Based on the CDR3 plus reference TRBV11-3 and TRBJ2-1, the full variable domain is EAGVVQSPRYKIIEKKQPVAFWCNPISGHNTLYWYLQNLGQGPELLIRYENEEAVDDSQLPKDRFSAERLKGVDSTLKIQPAELGDSAVYLCASSTRQGTNEQFFGPGTRLTVL.

The CDR3: CATSRDEGSANTGELFF. CDR3 bases: TGTGCCACCAGCAGAGATGAAGGGTCAGCGAACACCGGGGAGCTGTTTTTT. The chain employs TRBV15 and TRBJ2-2; unclear D gene. The germline V gene encodes CDR1 LNHNV and CDR2 YYDKDF (reference sequence). The V end was cut by 0 bases, the J end by 0 bases, with 11 bases between. The CDR3 sequence is 17 residues long. Variable domain in full (rest from reference TRBV15 and TRBJ2-2): DAMVIQNPRYQVTQFGKPVTLSCSQTLNHNVMYWYQQKSSQAPKLLFHYYDKDFNNEADTPDNFQSRRPNTSFCFLDIRSPGLGDTAMYLCATSRDEGSANTGELFFGEGSRLTVL.

The V and J genes are TRBV13 and TRBJ2-1; D is perhaps TRBD1 (7 bases). The ends were cut back, 10 bases at V and 10 bases at J, with 23 bases in the middle. The germline gives CDR1 PRHDT, CDR2 FYEKMQ (reference sequence). This CDR3 has 14 residues. The CDR3 DNA sequence: TGTGCCATCCCAACCCTCTCGGAGGGGGCGGAGCAGTTCTTC. Its protein product is CAIPTLSEGAEQFF.

The chain employs TRBV27 and TRBJ1-6; possibly TRBD1 for D (6 bases). With 9 bases removed from V and 3 bases from J, the gap between germline ends came to 18 bases. Germline V CDR1 and CDR2: MNHEY, SMNVEV (reference sequence). The CDR3 covers 16 residues. CDR3 bases: TGTGCCAGTAAAGGGGGGGGCCTACTCTATAATTCACCCCTCCACTTT. The encoded protein is CASKGGGLLYNSPLHF.

The chain recombines TRBV7-9 with TRBJ2-7, with a weak D call TRBD2 (7 bases). Deletions cut 5 bases from V and 3 bases from J, with 23 bases between. This CDR3 has 17 amino acids. Germline V lookup: CDR1 SEHNR, CDR2 FQNEAQ (reference sequence). For the CDR3, the DNA is TGTGCCAGCAGCCCTCGCCGGGACACCGGACTAGACTACGAGCAGTACTTC. This translates into CASSPRRDTGLDYEQYF. Drawing the rest from reference TRBV7-9 and TRBJ2-7, the complete variable domain is DTGVSQNPRHKITKRGQNVTFRCDPISEHNRLYWYRQTLGQGPEFLTYFQNEAQLEKSRLLSDRFSAERPKGSFSTLEIQRTEQGDSAMYLCASSPRRDTGLDYEQYFGPGTRLTVT.

The chain carries TRBV29-1 and TRBJ1-1, with no clear D. The CDR3 extends over 12 amino acids. V was pared by 0 bases and J by 1 base, with 3 bases between. Germline CDR1 is SQVTM and CDR2 is ANQGSEA. Here the CDR3 DNA reads TGCAGCGTTGAAGATCCGAACACTGAAGCTTTCTTT. Translation: CSVEDPNTEAFF.

The V gene is TRBV7-9, the J gene TRBJ1-2; unclear D gene. Per the germline V gene, CDR1 is SEHNR and CDR2 is FQNEAQ (reference sequence). The CDR3 is made up of 16 amino acids. Trimming pared 5 bases from V and 0 bases from J, leaving 16 bases between. CDR3 bases: TGTGCCAGCAGCCCGTCGTCTATGAGAACTAACTATGGCTACACCTTC. Encoded protein: CASSPSSMRTNYGYTF.

The chain recombines TRBV6-1 with TRBJ2-1; 9 nucleotides match TRBD2. Germline loops: CDR1 MNHNS, CDR2 SASEGT. The CDR3 sequence is 15 residues long. The ends lost 7 bases at V and 9 bases at J; junction bases unmatched: 13. The CDR3 nucleotides are TGTGCCAGCACAAATAGCGGGAGAGGGGTTTCTGAGCAGTTCTTC. As protein: CASTNSGRGVSEQFF.

With respect to this clone: Germline is not matched at one junction end, which may reflect a read error. This chain connects TRBV28 to TRBJ1-5; D gene unclear. The CDR3 runs to 12 residues. Germline CDR1 is MDHEN and CDR2 is SYDVKM. The chain's CDR3 is CGTATSNQPQHF. CDR3 coding DNA: TGCGGCACGGCGACGAGCAATCAGCCCCAGCATTTT.

A word on this clone: The identical CDR3 is also encoded by other nucleotide sequences in the sample. The J gene is TRBJ2-5, the V gene TRBV6-5; D not resolved. V lost 2 bases and J lost 0, with 1 base in between. Per the germline V gene, CDR1 is MNHEY and CDR2 is SVGAGI. This CDR3 is built from 12 residues. The CDR3 nucleotides read TGTGCCAGCAGTTACGACCAAGAGACCCAGTACTTC. Protein: CASSYDQETQYF.

The chain couples TRBV11-2 to TRBJ2-7, with D maybe TRBD1 (6 bases). The germline CDR1 and CDR2 sequences are SGHAT and FQNNGV. The CDR3 consists of 13 residues. V was pared by 5 bases and J by 7 bases, with 15 bases between. CDR3 DNA: TGTGCCAGCAGCAACCTAGAGGGGGTGGAGCAGTACTTC. As protein: CASSNLEGVEQYF.

The chain combines TRBV9 with TRBJ2-1; tentative D call: TRBD2 (6 bases). The ends were cut back, 2 bases at V and 7 bases at J, with 19 bases in the middle. CDR3 size: 16 residues. Germline values: CDR1 SGDLS, CDR2 YYNGEE. In DNA, the CDR3 is TGTGCCAGCAGCGTCGGTGCTATTTTTGGGGGGAATGAGCAGTTCTTC. This sequence encodes CASSVGAIFGGNEQFF. Complete variable domain (other parts from reference TRBV9 and TRBJ2-1): DSGVTQTPKHLITATGQRVTLRCSPRSGDLSVYWYQQSLDQGLQFLIQYYNGEERAKGNILERFSAQQFPDLHSELNLSSLELGDSALYFCASSVGAIFGGNEQFFGPGTRLTVL.

The chain carries TRBV9 and TRBJ1-4, with a weak D call TRBD1 (6 bases). The V and J ends lost 0 bases and 6 bases respectively, with 15 bases between them. CDR1 is SGDLS, CDR2 YYNGEE, per germline. CDR3 length: 16 amino acids. Here the CDR3 reads CASSVAEQGLDEKLFF. CDR3 nucleotide sequence: TGTGCCAGCAGCGTAGCTGAACAGGGACTAGATGAAAAACTGTTTTTT.

About this clone: Additional DNA sequences in this sample encode the identical CDR3. V usage is TRBV29-1 and J usage is TRBJ1-2; tentatively, D is TRBD1 (5 bases). The CDR3 consists of 12 residues. The V end was cut by 3 bases, the J end by 3 bases, with 8 bases between. The germline gives CDR1 SQVTM, CDR2 ANQGSEA. In nucleotides, the CDR3 is TGCAGCGTTGACGGAGGGGACTATGGCTACACCTTC. This codes for CSVDGGDYGYTF.

This chain connects TRBV4-3 to TRBJ2-7; 10 nucleotides line up with TRBD1. This CDR3 has 16 residues. The trim removed 0 bases at V and 6 bases at J, leaving 8 bases unmatched. CDR1 LGHNA and CDR2 YSLEER come from the germline V gene. The DNA of the CDR3 is TGCGCCAGCAGCCAAGAAAGGGACAGGGGTTTGAGCGAGCAGTACTTC. Translating it yields CASSQERDRGLSEQYF.

V and J are TRBV9 and TRBJ1-1; maybe TRBD1 (5 bases). Germline lookup yields CDR1 SGDLS and CDR2 YYNGEE. Trimming pared 3 bases from V and 0 bases from J, leaving 18 bases between. CDR3 length: 17 amino acids. The CDR3 spells CASSAVDSQILNTEAFF. Here the CDR3 DNA reads TGTGCCAGCAGCGCTGTCGACAGCCAAATACTGAACACTGAAGCTTTCTTT.

V and J are TRBV4-3 and TRBJ2-1, with 10 bases aligning to TRBD2. The V segment lost 0 bases and the J segment 7 bases; nucleotides outside the gene matches: 3. The length of the CDR3 is 15 residues. Germline V lookup: CDR1 LGHNA, CDR2 YSLEER. The CDR3: CASSQDGLAENEQFF. CDR3 DNA sequence: TGCGCCAGCAGCCAAGATGGACTAGCGGAGAATGAGCAGTTCTTC.

In its sample, this clone was seen once. This chain uses TRBV6-1 with TRBJ1-1, with D uncertain. CDR1 is MNHNS, CDR2 SASEGT, per germline. Trimming removed 1 base from V and 5 bases from J, with 14 bases in between. CDR3 size: 15 residues. Here the CDR3 reads CASSEVTRAWTEAFF. CDR3 coding DNA: TGTGCCAGCAGTGAAGTGACTAGGGCCTGGACTGAAGCTTTCTTT.

This chain uses TRBV7-2 with TRBJ1-6; D remains unclear. V gave up 1 base and J gave up 1 base, with 11 bases separating them. This CDR3 is 17 amino acids long. Germline CDR1 SGHTA, CDR2 FQGNSA. CDR3 coding DNA: TGTGCCAGCAGCTTAGGGAAGGGAGTGTCCTATAATTCACCCCTCCACTTT. Its protein is CASSLGKGVSYNSPLHF.